This T cell receptor (beta chain) originates from a study of CD8 T cells in Susac syndrome. The RNA, about 0.5 to 1 ug, was put through reverse transcription using random hexamers. TCRdb re-called the immunoSEQ multiplex PCR reads with MiXCR, one entry per CDR3 protein. Found here are about 250,000 distinct CDR3 sequences, roughly 95% of them singletons; the top ten hold approximately 0.072%. Study observations and caveats: It was acknowledged by the study that relatively few individuals were included in its TCR sequencing and HLA analysis.

As for this clonotype: Its antigen is unidentified.

Germline values: CDR1 DFQATT, CDR2 SNEGSKA (reference sequence). The CDR3 consists of 15 residues. Trimming stripped 7 bases from V and 1 base from J, with 19 bases between. From blood CD8+ and CD4+ T cells, TCR beta sequences were generated. It was negative isolation that provided the CD8+ and CD4+ T cells, whereas TEMRA cells were enriched by FACS. The sequence came from a human donor with multiple sclerosis. This chain joins TRBV20-1 and TRBJ1-1; maybe TRBD1 (6 bases). Sample: CD4+ T cells from PBMCs. The CDR3 nucleotides are TGCAGTGTAACTGATGGGGGGGCCGAGAACACTGAAGCTTTCTTT. Translation: CSVTDGGAENTEAFF.